This TCR beta chain was found in a study of vaccination effects on CD4 cells after COVID-19. Overall study findings and caveats: Vaccine-induced clones in healthy vaccinees cross-reacted with common cold coronaviruses in only 1 of 255 cases.

Germline CDR1 is SGHRS and CDR2 is YFSETQ. The CDR3 is 13 amino acids. The germline V and J ends were trimmed by 4 bases and 6 bases, with 13 bases remaining between them. TCRdb keeps only in-frame clones here, not all; method: immunoSEQ multiplex PCR. The sample shows fewer than 85,000 clones, 70% to 85% of them seen only once. Having been cultured for ten to eleven days, the cells underwent CD4+ T cell isolation. Either the BNT162b2 or mRNA-1273 vaccine was given to participants in two doses. Testing of the vaccine recipients showed negative nucleocapsid antibodies and no prior SARS-CoV-2 infection. Each culture had half its medium swapped for IL-2 medium on days 3 and 7. This clone has a handful of counts. What it binds is unknown.

The J gene is TRBJ1-1, the V gene TRBV5-1; weak D call: TRBD1 (6 bases). The source of this sequence is a human donor who received a COVID-19 vaccine. This sample comprised CD4+ T cells from PBMCs cultured without peptide, obtained after COVID-19 vaccination. This chain's CDR3 is CASSPLGGAEAFF. CDR3 nucleotide sequence: TGCGCCAGCAGCCCCTTAGGGGGGGCTGAAGCTTTCTTT.